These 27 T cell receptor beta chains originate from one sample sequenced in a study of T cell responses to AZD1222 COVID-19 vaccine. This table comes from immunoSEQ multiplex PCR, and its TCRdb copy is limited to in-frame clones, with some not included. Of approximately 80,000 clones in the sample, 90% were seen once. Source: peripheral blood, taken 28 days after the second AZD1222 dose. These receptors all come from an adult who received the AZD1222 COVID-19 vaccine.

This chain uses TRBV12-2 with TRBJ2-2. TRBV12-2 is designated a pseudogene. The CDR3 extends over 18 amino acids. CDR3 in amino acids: CASRPGTRPLDGPGELFF. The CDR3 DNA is TGTGCAAGTCGCCCCGGTACGCGACCCCTGGACGGCCCCGGGGAGCTGTTTTTT.

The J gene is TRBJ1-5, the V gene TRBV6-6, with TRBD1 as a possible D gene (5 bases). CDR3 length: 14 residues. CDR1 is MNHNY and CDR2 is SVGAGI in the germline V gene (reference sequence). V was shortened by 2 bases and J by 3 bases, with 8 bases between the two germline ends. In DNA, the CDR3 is TGTGCCAGCAGTTACGGAGGGGACAATCAGCCCCAGCATTTT. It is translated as CASSYGGDNQPQHF.

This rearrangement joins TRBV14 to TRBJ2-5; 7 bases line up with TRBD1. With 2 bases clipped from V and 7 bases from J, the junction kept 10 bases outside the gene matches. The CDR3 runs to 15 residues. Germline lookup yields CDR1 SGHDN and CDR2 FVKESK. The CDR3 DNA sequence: TGTGCCAGCAGCCAACTCGACAGGGTTTCGGGGACCCAGTACTTC. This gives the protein CASSQLDRVSGTQYF. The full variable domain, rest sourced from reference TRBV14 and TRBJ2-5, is EAGVTQFPSHSVIEKGQTVTLRCDPISGHDNLYWYRRVMGKEIKFLLHFVKESKQDESGMPNNRFLAERTGGTYSTLKVQPAELEDSGVYFCASSQLDRVSGTQYFGPGTRLLVL.

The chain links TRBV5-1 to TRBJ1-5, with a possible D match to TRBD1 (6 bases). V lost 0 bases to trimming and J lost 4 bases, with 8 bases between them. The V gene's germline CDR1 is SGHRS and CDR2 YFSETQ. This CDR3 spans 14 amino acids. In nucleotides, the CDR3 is TGCGCCAGCAGCTTGGTAGGGGGAAATCAGCCCCAGCATTTT. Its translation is CASSLVGGNQPQHF.

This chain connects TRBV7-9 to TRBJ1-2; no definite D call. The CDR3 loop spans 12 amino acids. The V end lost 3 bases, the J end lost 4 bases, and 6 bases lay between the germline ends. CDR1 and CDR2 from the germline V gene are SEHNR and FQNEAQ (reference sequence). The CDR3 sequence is CASSFDSYGYTF. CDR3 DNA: TGTGCCAGCAGCTTCGATAGCTATGGCTACACCTTC. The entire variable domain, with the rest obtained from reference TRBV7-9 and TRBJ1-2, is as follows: DTGVSQNPRHKITKRGQNVTFRCDPISEHNRLYWYRQTLGQGPEFLTYFQNEAQLEKSRLLSDRFSAERPKGSFSTLEIQRTEQGDSAMYLCASSFDSYGYTFGSGTRLTVV.

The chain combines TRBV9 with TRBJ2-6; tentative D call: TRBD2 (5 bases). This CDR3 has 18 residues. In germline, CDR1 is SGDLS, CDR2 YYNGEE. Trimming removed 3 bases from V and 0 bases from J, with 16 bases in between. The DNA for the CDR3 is TGTGCCAGCAGCGCCCCAAGGACCGCGGGCTCTGGGGCCAACGTCCTGACTTTC. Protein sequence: CASSAPRTAGSGANVLTF.

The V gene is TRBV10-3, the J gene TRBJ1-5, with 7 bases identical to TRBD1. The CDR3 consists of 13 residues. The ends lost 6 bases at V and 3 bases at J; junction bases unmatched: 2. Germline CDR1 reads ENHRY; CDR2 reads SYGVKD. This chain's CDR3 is CAIRGQLNQPQHF. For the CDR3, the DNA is TGTGCCATCAGGGGACAGCTCAATCAGCCCCAGCATTTT.

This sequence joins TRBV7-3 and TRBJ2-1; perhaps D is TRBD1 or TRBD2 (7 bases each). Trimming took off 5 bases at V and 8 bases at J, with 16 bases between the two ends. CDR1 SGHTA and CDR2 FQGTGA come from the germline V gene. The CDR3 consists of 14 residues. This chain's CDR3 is CASSARQGGDEQFF. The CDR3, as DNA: TGTGCCAGCAGCGCGCGACAGGGAGGGGATGAGCAGTTCTTC.

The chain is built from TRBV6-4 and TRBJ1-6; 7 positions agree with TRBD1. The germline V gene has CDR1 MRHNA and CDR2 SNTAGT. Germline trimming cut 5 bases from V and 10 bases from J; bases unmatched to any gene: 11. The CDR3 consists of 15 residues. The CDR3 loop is CASSYRGGEESPLHF. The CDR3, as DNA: TGTGCCAGCAGTTACCGAGGGGGCGAGGAATCACCCCTCCACTTT.

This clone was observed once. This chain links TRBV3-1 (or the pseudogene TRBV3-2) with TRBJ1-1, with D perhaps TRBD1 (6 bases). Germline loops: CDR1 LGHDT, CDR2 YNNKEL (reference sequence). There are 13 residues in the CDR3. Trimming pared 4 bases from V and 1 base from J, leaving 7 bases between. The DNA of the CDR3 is TGTGCCAGCAGCCGACAGGCGAACACTGAAGCTTTCTTT. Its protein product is CASSRQANTEAFF.

The CDR3, as DNA: TGCGCCAGCAGCCAAGGTCCCACAGCTTATCAGCCCCAGCATTTT. The encoded protein is CASSQGPTAYQPQHF. The chain links TRBV4-1 to TRBJ1-5, with D uncertain. V was trimmed by 1 base and J by 5 bases, leaving 12 bases between them. Germline V lookup: CDR1 MGHRA, CDR2 YSYEKL. This CDR3 has 15 amino acids.

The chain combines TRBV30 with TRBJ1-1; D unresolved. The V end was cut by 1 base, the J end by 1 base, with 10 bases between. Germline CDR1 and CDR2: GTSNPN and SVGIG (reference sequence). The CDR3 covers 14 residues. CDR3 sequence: CAWSAPPTNTEAFF. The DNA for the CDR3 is TGTGCCTGGAGTGCCCCCCCAACGAACACTGAAGCTTTCTTT.

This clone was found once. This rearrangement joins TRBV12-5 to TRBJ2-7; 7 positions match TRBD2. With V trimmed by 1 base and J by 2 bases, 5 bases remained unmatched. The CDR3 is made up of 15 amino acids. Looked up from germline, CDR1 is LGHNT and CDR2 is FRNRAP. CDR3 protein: CASGLAQGTTYEQYF. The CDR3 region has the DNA TGTGCTAGTGGTTTGGCTCAAGGGACTACCTACGAGCAGTACTTC.

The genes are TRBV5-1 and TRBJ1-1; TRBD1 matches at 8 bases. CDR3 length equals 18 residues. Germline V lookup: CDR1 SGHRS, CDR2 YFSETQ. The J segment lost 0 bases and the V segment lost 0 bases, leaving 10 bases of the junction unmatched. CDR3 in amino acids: CASSLAGGTGFLNTEAFF. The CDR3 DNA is TGCGCCAGCAGCTTGGCCGGGGGGACAGGATTCCTGAACACTGAAGCTTTCTTT.

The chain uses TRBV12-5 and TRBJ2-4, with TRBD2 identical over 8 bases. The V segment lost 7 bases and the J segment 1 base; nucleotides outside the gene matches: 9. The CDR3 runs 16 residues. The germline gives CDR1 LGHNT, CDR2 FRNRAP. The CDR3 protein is CASARGGRLAKNIQYF. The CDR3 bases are TGTGCTAGTGCTCGGGGGGGTAGGCTGGCCAAAAACATTCAGTACTTC.

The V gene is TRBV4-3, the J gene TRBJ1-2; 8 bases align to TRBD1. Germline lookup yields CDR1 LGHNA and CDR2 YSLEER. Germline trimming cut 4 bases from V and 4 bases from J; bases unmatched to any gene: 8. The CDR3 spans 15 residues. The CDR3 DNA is TGCGCCAGCAGCCCTGGACAGGGAGGAGGCTATGGCTACACCTTC. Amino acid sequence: CASSPGQGGGYGYTF.

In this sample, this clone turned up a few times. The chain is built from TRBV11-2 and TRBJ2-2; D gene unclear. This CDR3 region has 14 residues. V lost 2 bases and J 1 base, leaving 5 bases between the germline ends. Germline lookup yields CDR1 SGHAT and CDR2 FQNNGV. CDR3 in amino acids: CASSLSVNTGELFF. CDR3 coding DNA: TGTGCCAGCAGCTTATCTGTGAACACCGGGGAGCTGTTTTTT.

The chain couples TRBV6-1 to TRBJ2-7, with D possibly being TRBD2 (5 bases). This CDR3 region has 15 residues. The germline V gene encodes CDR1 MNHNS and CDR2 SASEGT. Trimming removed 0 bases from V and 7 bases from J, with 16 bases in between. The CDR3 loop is CASSEALGSWREQYF. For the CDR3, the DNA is TGTGCCAGCAGTGAAGCGCTAGGGTCTTGGAGGGAGCAGTACTTC.

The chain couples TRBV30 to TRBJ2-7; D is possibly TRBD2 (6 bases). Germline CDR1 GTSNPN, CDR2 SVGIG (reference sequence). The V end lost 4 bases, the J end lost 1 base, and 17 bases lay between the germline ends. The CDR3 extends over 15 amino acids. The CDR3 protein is CAWTLAGLGSYEQYF. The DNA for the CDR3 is TGTGCCTGGACCTTGGCGGGGTTGGGTTCCTACGAGCAGTACTTC. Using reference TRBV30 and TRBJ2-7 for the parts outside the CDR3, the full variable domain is SQTIHQWPATLVQPVGSPLSLECTVEGTSNPNLYWYRQAAGRGLQLLFYSVGIGQISSEVPQNLSASRPQDRQFILSSKKLLLSDSGFYLCAWTLAGLGSYEQYFGPGTRLTVT.

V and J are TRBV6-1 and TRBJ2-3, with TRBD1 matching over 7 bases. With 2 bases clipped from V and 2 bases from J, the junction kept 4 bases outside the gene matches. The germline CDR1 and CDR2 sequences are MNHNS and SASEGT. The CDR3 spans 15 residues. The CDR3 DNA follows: TGTGCCAGCAGTGAACGGGGACAGATCACAGATACGCAGTATTTT. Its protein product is CASSERGQITDTQYF.

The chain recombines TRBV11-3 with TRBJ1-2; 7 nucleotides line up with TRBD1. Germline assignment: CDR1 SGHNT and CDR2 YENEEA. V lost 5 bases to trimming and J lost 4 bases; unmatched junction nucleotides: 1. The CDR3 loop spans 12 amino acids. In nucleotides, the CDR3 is TGTGCCAGCAGCCCAGGGGGCTATGGCTACACCTTC. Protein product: CASSPGGYGYTF.

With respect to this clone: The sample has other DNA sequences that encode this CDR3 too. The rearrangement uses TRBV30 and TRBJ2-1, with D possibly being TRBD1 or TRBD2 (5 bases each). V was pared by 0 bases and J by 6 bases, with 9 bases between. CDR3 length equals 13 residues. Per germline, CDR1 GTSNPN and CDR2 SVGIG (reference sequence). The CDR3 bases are TGTGCCTGGAGTGTTCGAGGGGCCAATGAGCAGTTCTTC. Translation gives CAWSVRGANEQFF.

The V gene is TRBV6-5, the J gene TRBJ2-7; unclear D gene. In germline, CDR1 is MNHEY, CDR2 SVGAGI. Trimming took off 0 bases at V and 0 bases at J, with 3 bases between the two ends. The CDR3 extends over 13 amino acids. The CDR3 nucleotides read TGTGCCAGCAGTTACTCGAGCTCCTACGAGCAGTACTTC. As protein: CASSYSSSYEQYF.

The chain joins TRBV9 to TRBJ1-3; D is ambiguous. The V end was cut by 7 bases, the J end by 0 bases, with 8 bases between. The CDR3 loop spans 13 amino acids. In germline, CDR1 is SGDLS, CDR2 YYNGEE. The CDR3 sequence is CASARDSGNTIYF. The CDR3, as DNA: TGTGCCAGCGCACGGGACTCTGGAAACACCATATATTTT.

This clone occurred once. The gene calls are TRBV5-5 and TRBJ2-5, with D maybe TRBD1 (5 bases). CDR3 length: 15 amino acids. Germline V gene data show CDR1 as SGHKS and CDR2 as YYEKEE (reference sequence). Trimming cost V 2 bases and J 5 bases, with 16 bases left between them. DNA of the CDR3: TGTGCCAGCAGCTTCCTGGACGGTGGGGCGGAGACCCAGTACTTC. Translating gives CASSFLDGGAETQYF.

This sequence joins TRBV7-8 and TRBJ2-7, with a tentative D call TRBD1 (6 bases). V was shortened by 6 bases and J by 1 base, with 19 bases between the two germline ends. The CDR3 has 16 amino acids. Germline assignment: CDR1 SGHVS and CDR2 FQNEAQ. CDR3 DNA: TGTGCCAGCAGTATCAGGGCACAGGGAGTATCCTACGAGCAGTACTTC. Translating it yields CASSIRAQGVSYEQYF.

CDR3 sequence: CAISESWGNTIYF. CDR3 in DNA: TGTGCCATCAGTGAGTCCTGGGGAAACACCATATATTTT. The chain carries TRBV10-3 and TRBJ1-3; D ambiguous. The CDR3 spans 13 residues. Germline CDR1 ENHRY, CDR2 SYGVKD. V shed 0 bases and J shed 4 bases, with 4 bases lying between them.